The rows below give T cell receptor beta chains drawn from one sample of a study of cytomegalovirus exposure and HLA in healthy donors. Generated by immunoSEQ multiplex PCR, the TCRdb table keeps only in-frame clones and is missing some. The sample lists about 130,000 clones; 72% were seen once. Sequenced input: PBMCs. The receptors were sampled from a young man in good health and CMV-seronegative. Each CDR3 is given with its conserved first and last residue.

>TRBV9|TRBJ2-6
CASSEDGTGANVLTF
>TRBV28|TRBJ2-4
CASSPPGAVWVPLAKNIQYF
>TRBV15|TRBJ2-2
CATSRVGDRGTGELFF
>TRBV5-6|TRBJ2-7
CASSPPSGGAFYEQYF
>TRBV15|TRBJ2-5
CATSRDRGRGPETQYF
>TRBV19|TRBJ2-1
CASSRRTGNEQFF
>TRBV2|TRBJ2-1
CASSEFVGDNEQFF
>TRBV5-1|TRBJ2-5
CASSLGQGGETQYF
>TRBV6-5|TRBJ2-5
CASSYPTGETQYF
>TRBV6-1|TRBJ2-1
CASSEGSAREQFF
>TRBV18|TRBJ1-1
CASLSRGRAGMNTEAFF
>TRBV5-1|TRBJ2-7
CASSLGQGWVEQYF
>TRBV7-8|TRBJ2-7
CASSLRLAGSYEQYF
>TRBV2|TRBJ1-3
CASSERGSSGNTIYF
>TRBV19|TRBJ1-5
CASIDVGGREPQHF
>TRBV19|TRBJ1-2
CASSQSLYGYTF
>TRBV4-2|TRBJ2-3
CASSQSGQGEVTDTQYF
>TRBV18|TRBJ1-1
CASSPTSNTEAFF
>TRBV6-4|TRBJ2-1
CASRTESSYNEQFF
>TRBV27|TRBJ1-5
CASSLGPGTGGSQPQHF
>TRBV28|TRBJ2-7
CASSSTGLAYEQYF
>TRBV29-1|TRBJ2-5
CSVPRPGMMETQYF
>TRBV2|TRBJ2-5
CASSRSEETQYF
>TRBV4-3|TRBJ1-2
CASSSFGREGLLTGYTF
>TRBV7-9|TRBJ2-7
CASSHPDREVDEQYF
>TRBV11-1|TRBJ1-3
CASSFRGDTIYF
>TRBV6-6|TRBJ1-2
CASSYSNRAYGYTF
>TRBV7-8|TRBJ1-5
CASSSGRVNQPQHF
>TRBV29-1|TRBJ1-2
CSVGDTNYGYTF
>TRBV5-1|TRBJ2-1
CASSLGTGYNEQFF
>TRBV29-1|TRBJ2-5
CSGGGTPDQETQYF
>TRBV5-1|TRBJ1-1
CASSLDSDNTEAFF
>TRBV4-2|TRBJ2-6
CASSQVFGAGANVLTF
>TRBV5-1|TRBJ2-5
CASSPSSSTGGSEKTQYF
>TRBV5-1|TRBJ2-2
CASGVLGNFGELFF
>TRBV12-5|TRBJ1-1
CASGLWQSNTEAFF
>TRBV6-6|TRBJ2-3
CASNLAGETDTQYF
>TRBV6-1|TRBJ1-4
CASRSGTGGGKLFF